The clone carrying this TCR beta chain was detected ten times or more. Its target is unknown. The data are from a study of regulatory T cells in long-lasting Graves disease. The study, taken as a whole, reports: Between persistent patients, about 2,500 public clonotypes were shared, exceeding the 900 to 1,000 shared between new patients.

The time point here: persistent/refractory GD, antithyroid drugs over 5 years with positive TRAb. Making the TCR library involved RNA that had been extracted from PBMCs. According to the study, TCR beta libraries were built with iRepertoire HTBI primers and CDR3-region Arm-PCR. The authors' processing: Segment identification across samples yielded around 60 TRBV and some 13 TRBJ segments. TCRdb re-called the multiplex PCR reads with MiXCR, one entry per CDR3 protein. The V and J calls come from TCRdb's annotation, not from the publication. The table lists hundreds of thousands of distinct CDR3 sequences, about 21% of them singletons. Trimming removed 9 bases from V and 4 bases from J, with 13 bases in between. Germline CDR1 SNHLY, CDR2 FYNNEI. This CDR3 contains 13 residues.

The receptor was derived from a female donor with Graves disease. The sequences come from peripheral blood mononuclear cells (PBMCs), collected when the disease was refractory, from a patient treated with antithyroid drugs. V usage is TRBV2 and J usage is TRBJ1-5; D perhaps matches TRBD1 (5 bases). The CDR3 region has the DNA TGTGCCAGTGGGGCGGAAACGAATCAGCCCCAGCATTTT. Translation gives CASGAETNQPQHF.